These T cell receptor beta chains were read from a single sample in a study of T cells after yellow fever vaccination. TCRdb itself ran the 5' RACE reads through MiXCR, one entry per CDR3 protein. Here the sample spans a few hundred thousand distinct CDR3 sequences, roughly 4.3% being singletons. Source: PBMCs, taken 5 days after the yellow fever booster vaccination. The receptors shown here come from a man in his late teens or twenties who received the YFV17D yellow fever vaccine. The CDR3 runs from the conserved cysteine through the conserved F or W. The D gene is left open where the match is weak. The listing skips clone size in some rows; elsewhere it reads once, few, many or a size class.

V	D	size	J	DNA	CDR3
TRBV5-1	.	many	TRBJ2-1	TGCGCCAGCAGCTTGGGGGGTGACAATGAGCAGTTCTTC	CASSLGGDNEQFF
TRBV4-3	.	.	TRBJ2-2	TGCGCCAGCAGCCAAGCCCGAGGGGGGGCGGAGGAGCTGTTTTTT	CASSQARGGAEELFF
TRBV20-1	TRBD1	.	TRBJ1-1	TGCAGTGCTCCAACCGGGACAGGGGGGGTTGAAGCTTTCTTT	CSAPTGTGGVEAFF
TRBV4-2	.	many	TRBJ2-2	TGTGCCAGCAGCCAAGTTCAGGGGAACGGGGAGCTGTTTTTT	CASSQVQGNGELFF
TRBV12-3/TRBV12-4	.	few	TRBJ2-7	TGTGCCAGCACCCCCGCGGTCGGGACCTACGAGCAGTACTTC	CASTPAVGTYEQYF
TRBV7-9	TRBD2	once	TRBJ2-3	TGTGCCAGCAGCCCGATGAGGGGACTAGCGGGGGCCTACACATATACGCAGTATTTT	CASSPMRGLAGAYTYTQYF
TRBV29-1	.	.	TRBJ2-7	TGCAGCGTTGAGTTTAAAAACCCCTACGAGCAGTACTTC	CSVEFKNPYEQYF
TRBV14	TRBD1	.	TRBJ2-3	TGTGCCAGCAGCCAAGATCGTACAGGGGCTGGAGATACGCAGTATTTT	CASSQDRTGAGDTQYF
TRBV28	.	.	TRBJ1-5	TGTGCCAGCGGGGAAAGGGATCAGCCCCAGCATTTT	CASGERDQPQHF
TRBV5-1	.	.	TRBJ2-4	TGCGCCAGCAGCTTGGAACCACCGGGGTACATTCAGTACTTC	CASSLEPPGYIQYF
TRBV15	.	.	TRBJ1-1	TGTGCCACCAGCAGTGGACGGAACACTGAAGCTTTCTTT	CATSSGRNTEAFF
TRBV6-2/TRBV6-3	.	.	TRBJ1-2	TGTGCCAGCAACGAGATGGGGCGCGGCTACACCTTC	CASNEMGRGYTF
TRBV7-3	TRBD1	many	TRBJ1-1	TGTGCCAGCAGCTTAACGGGACAGGGGGCGCTGGACACTGAAGCTTTCTTT	CASSLTGQGALDTEAFF
TRBV25-1	TRBD1	few	TRBJ2-3	TGTGCCAGCAGTACCCGACAGGGGTTCCCCGGCACAGATACGCAGTATTTT	CASSTRQGFPGTDTQYF
TRBV5-1	.	many	TRBJ2-3	TGCGCCAGCAGGGGGTCGGGACATCCGACAGATACGCAGTATTTT	CASRGSGHPTDTQYF
TRBV20-1	TRBD2	.	TRBJ2-3	TGCAGTGCTAGCCACCCAAGCGGGACTAGCGTCCATACGCAGTATTTT	CSASHPSGTSVHTQYF
TRBV29-1	.	few	TRBJ1-3	TGCAGCGTTGTGGGTAGGAGCTCTGGAAACACCATATATTTT	CSVVGRSSGNTIYF
TRBV5-1	.	few	TRBJ2-1	TGCGCCAGCAGCTTATGGGACCCACAAGGGAATGAGCAGTTCTTC	CASSLWDPQGNEQFF
TRBV7-2	TRBD2	few	TRBJ2-5	TGTGCCAGCAGTCGCGGGGGGGCCGTGGAGACCCAGTACTTC	CASSRGGAVETQYF
TRBV11-1	TRBD1	few	TRBJ2-2	TGTGCCAGCAGCCGGGACAGGGGGTTTAAGACCGGGGAGCTGTTTTTT	CASSRDRGFKTGELFF
TRBV12-3/TRBV12-4	.	few	TRBJ2-2	TGTGCCAGCACGGCAGGGATCACCGGGGAGCTGTTTTTT	CASTAGITGELFF
TRBV2	TRBD1	.	TRBJ1-5	TGTGCCAGCAGCCGGGACAGGGGGGCTCAGCCCCAGCATTTT	CASSRDRGAQPQHF